These 22 T cell receptor beta chains were sequenced from one sample in a study of CD8 T cells in Susac syndrome. With random hexamers, roughly 0.5 to 1 ug RNA was reverse transcribed. One entry per CDR3 protein results from TCRdb running MiXCR on the immunoSEQ multiplex PCR reads. The sample lists over 150,000 distinct CDR3 sequences; roughly 94% were seen once. The sequenced material came from CD4+ T cells from PBMCs. Receptors were obtained from a human donor with Susac syndrome.

This rearrangement joins TRBV24-1 to TRBJ2-2; TRBD2 aligns across 15 bases. The CDR3 is made up of 17 amino acids. Germline trimming cut 3 bases from V and 7 bases from J; bases unmatched to any gene: 5. Germline assignment: CDR1 KGHDR and CDR2 SFDVKD. In DNA, the CDR3 is TGTGCCACCAGTGATCCCGGGACTAGCGGGAGGAACGGGGAGCTGTTTTTT. Residues: CATSDPGTSGRNGELFF.

V is TRBV12-3 or TRBV12-4 and J is TRBJ2-7; 10 positions match TRBD2. This CDR3 region has 16 residues. V was pared by 5 bases and J by 3 bases, with 10 bases of the junction left unmatched. CDR3 in amino acids: CASSPEFSGGLYEQYF. CDR3 bases: TGTGCCAGCAGTCCAGAATTTAGCGGGGGGCTCTACGAGCAGTACTTC.

DNA of the CDR3: TGTGCCAGTAGTATAGGGCTCTATAGCAATCAGCCCCAGCATTTT. As protein: CASSIGLYSNQPQHF. This chain uses TRBV19 with TRBJ1-5; D remains ambiguous. In germline, CDR1 is LNHDA, CDR2 SQIVND (reference sequence). The CDR3 length is 15 residues. Trimming removed 1 base from V and 0 bases from J, with 7 bases in between.

V usage is TRBV7-2 and J usage is TRBJ1-2; D gene uncertain. Germline loops: CDR1 SGHTA, CDR2 FQGNSA. Trimming removed 2 bases at V and 6 bases at J, with 10 bases between. CDR3 length: 13 amino acids. This CDR3 is CASSLIRGDGYTF. In DNA, the CDR3 is TGTGCCAGCAGCTTAATACGAGGAGATGGCTACACCTTC. Combining the CDR3 with reference TRBV7-2 and TRBJ1-2 gives the whole variable domain GAGVSQSPSNKVTEKGKDVELRCDPISGHTALYWYRQSLGQGLEFLIYFQGNSAPDKSGLPSDRFSAERTGGSVSTLTIQRTQQEDSAVYLCASSLIRGDGYTFGSGTRLTVV.

The rearrangement joins TRBV18 to TRBJ1-5, with no clear D. This CDR3 spans 13 amino acids. Germline V gives CDR1 KGHSH, CDR2 LQKENI. Trimming removed 3 bases from V and 4 bases from J, with 7 bases in between. The CDR3 is CASSPFENQPQHF. As DNA, the CDR3 is TGTGCCAGCTCACCCTTCGAAAATCAGCCCCAGCATTTT.

The rearrangement links TRBV18 to TRBJ2-7, with D perhaps matching TRBD2 (5 bases). CDR1 is KGHSH and CDR2 is LQKENI in the germline V gene. V was trimmed by 3 bases and J by 2 bases, leaving 20 bases between them. The CDR3 runs 17 residues. The CDR3 DNA reads as TGTGCCAGCTCACCCCTGAGGACTGAACAATTTGCCTACGAGCAGTACTTC. Translated: CASSPLRTEQFAYEQYF.

The rearrangement uses TRBV2 and TRBJ2-5; D perhaps matches TRBD1 (5 bases). The CDR3 length is 13 residues. The V end was cut by 8 bases, the J end by 3 bases, with 13 bases between. In germline, CDR1 is SNHLY, CDR2 FYNNEI. CDR3: CASQRTWKETQYF. In nucleotides, the CDR3 is TGTGCCAGCCAACGGACATGGAAAGAGACCCAGTACTTC.

The chain carries TRBV20-1 and TRBJ2-7; 8 bases map to TRBD1. The CDR3 length is 14 residues. The V gene end was trimmed by 0 bases and the J gene end by 9 bases; junction bases not matched to a gene: 10. Germline V gene data show CDR1 as DFQATT and CDR2 as SNEGSKA (reference sequence). CDR3 amino acids: CSARDQGPDRGQYF. In DNA form, the CDR3 reads TGCAGTGCTAGAGATCAGGGCCCCGACAGGGGGCAGTACTTC.

This sequence joins TRBV6-4 and TRBJ1-5, with D perhaps matching TRBD1 (6 bases). Germline V gene lookup returns CDR1 MRHNA and CDR2 SNTAGT. The CDR3 is 17 amino acids. V was pared by 4 bases and J by 0 bases, with 16 bases between. The CDR3 is CASSVLGAVYSNQPQHF. DNA of the CDR3: TGTGCCAGCAGTGTTTTGGGGGCCGTATATAGCAATCAGCCCCAGCATTTT.

The gene calls are TRBV20-1 and TRBJ2-7; D might be TRBD2 (6 bases). The V end lost 4 bases, the J end lost 3 bases, and 16 bases lay between the germline ends. The germline V gene encodes CDR1 DFQATT and CDR2 SNEGSKA (reference sequence). This CDR3 has 14 residues. The CDR3 protein is CSAKGLPVNYEQYF. CDR3 DNA: TGCAGTGCTAAGGGACTTCCCGTGAACTACGAGCAGTACTTC.

The V call is TRBV28, the J call TRBJ2-1, with D uncertain. Trimming left V 5 bases short and J 6 bases short, with 14 bases between. Germline-derived CDR1 and CDR2 are MDHEN and SYDVKM. The length of the CDR3 is 14 residues. The CDR3, as DNA: TGTGCCAGCAGTCTCAGACTTCTCCCCAATGAGCAGTTCTTC. The encoded protein is CASSLRLLPNEQFF.

This clonotype is a singleton in its sample. The chain links TRBV19 to TRBJ1-1, with D hard to call. Germline V gene sequence: CDR1 LNHDA, CDR2 SQIVND (reference sequence). This CDR3 region has 14 residues. V dropped 6 bases and J dropped 1 base, with 12 bases sitting between them. The chain's CDR3 is CASRGVAQNTEAFF. The DNA for the CDR3 is TGTGCCAGTAGGGGCGTGGCACAGAACACTGAAGCTTTCTTT.

The chain combines TRBV19 with TRBJ2-3; D is unresolved. The CDR3 loop spans 14 amino acids. V lost 7 bases, J lost 2 bases, and 13 bases lay in between. CDR1 is LNHDA and CDR2 is SQIVND in the germline V gene (reference sequence). CDR3 bases: TGTGCCAGTACCATAAGTCATATCACAGATACGCAGTATTTT. Its translation: CASTISHITDTQYF.

This chain connects TRBV19 to TRBJ2-1; TRBD1 aligns across 7 bases. V trimming: 3 bases; J trimming: 8 bases; junction bases outside the gene matches: 7. The length of the CDR3 is 14 residues. Germline V CDR1 and CDR2: LNHDA, SQIVND (reference sequence). CDR3 sequence: CASSILDRADEQFF. The CDR3 DNA reads TGTGCCAGTAGTATCCTAGACAGGGCCGATGAGCAGTTCTTC.

This clonotype showed up just once. The chain links TRBV19 to TRBJ1-2; the D gene is possibly TRBD1 (5 bases). Germline V gene lookup returns CDR1 LNHDA and CDR2 SQIVND (reference sequence). V was pared by 3 bases and J by 8 bases, with 19 bases between. The CDR3 is 15 amino acids. CDR3 residues: CASSIGDSLDRGYTF. In DNA, the CDR3 is TGTGCCAGTAGTATTGGGGACTCCCTTGATAGGGGCTACACCTTC.

This chain joins TRBV11-2 and TRBJ2-7; TRBD2 is a possible D gene (6 bases). Germline V CDR1 and CDR2: SGHAT, FQNNGV. There are 14 residues in the CDR3. The V end lost 3 bases, the J end lost 3 bases, and 12 bases lay between the germline ends. As DNA, the CDR3 is TGTGCCAGCAGCTTCCGCGGGACTGACTACGAGCAGTACTTC. This codes for CASSFRGTDYEQYF. The full variable domain, with the rest looked up from reference TRBV11-2 and TRBJ2-7, is EAGVAQSPRYKIIEKRQSVAFWCNPISGHATLYWYQQILGQGPKLLIQFQNNGVVDDSQLPKDRFSAERLKGVDSTLKIQPAKLEDSAVYLCASSFRGTDYEQYFGPGTRLTVT.

V and J are TRBV20-1 and TRBJ2-3, with TRBD2 matching 11 bases. With V trimmed by 6 bases and J by 0 bases, 5 bases remained unmatched. Germline values: CDR1 DFQATT, CDR2 SNEGSKA (reference sequence). The CDR3 is 15 residues long. This CDR3 reads CSAKRTSGSTDTQYF. In nucleotides, the CDR3 is TGCAGTGCAAAGAGGACTAGCGGGAGCACAGATACGCAGTATTTT.

This chain uses TRBV30 with TRBJ1-1; no clear D. V was clipped by 4 bases and J by 0 bases, with 9 bases between them. The CDR3 contains 13 residues. The germline V gene has CDR1 GTSNPN and CDR2 SVGIG (reference sequence). The CDR3 loop reads CAWTPTMNTEAFF. CDR3 coding DNA: TGTGCCTGGACCCCCACCATGAACACTGAAGCTTTCTTT.

The J gene is TRBJ2-2, the V gene TRBV28, with TRBD2 matching over 12 bases. CDR3 length: 16 amino acids. Unmatched junction bases numbered 7, after V lost 6 bases and J lost 5 bases. The germline CDR1 and CDR2 sequences are MDHEN and SYDVKM. This chain's CDR3 is CASSRGTSGLTGELFF. The DNA for the CDR3 is TGTGCCAGCAGCAGAGGGACTAGCGGGTTAACCGGGGAGCTGTTTTTT.

This chain uses TRBV18 with TRBJ1-1; TRBD1 matches 10 bases. Germline lookup yields CDR1 KGHSH and CDR2 LQKENI. V lost 3 bases and J lost 6; bases outside the gene matches: 7. The CDR3 loop spans 15 amino acids. CDR3 sequence: CASSPETGGIPEAFF. The CDR3 DNA reads TGTGCCAGCTCACCTGAGACAGGGGGCATACCTGAAGCTTTCTTT. The entire variable domain, with the rest obtained from reference TRBV18 and TRBJ1-1, is as follows: NAGVMQNPRHLVRRRGQEARLRCSPMKGHSHVYWYRQLPEEGLKFMVYLQKENIIDESGMPKERFSAEFPKEGPSILRIQQVVRGDSAAYFCASSPETGGIPEAFFGQGTRLTVV.

The rearrangement links TRBV6-2 or TRBV6-3 to TRBJ2-7, with D hard to call. This CDR3 is 15 amino acids long. Germline CDR1 MNHEY, CDR2 SVGEGT. The germline V and J ends were trimmed by 0 bases and 2 bases, with 11 bases remaining between them. Written as DNA, the CDR3 is TGTGCCAGCAGTTACTCTCCCTTAAACGCCTACGAGCAGTACTTC. Its protein is CASSYSPLNAYEQYF.

CDR3 in DNA: TGTGCCAGCAGTTTTGGACTAGCGGGACCCTACGAGCAGTACTTC. Translated, it gives CASSFGLAGPYEQYF. This chain connects TRBV6-6 to TRBJ2-7; 12 positions agree with TRBD2. With 4 bases clipped from V and 2 bases from J, the junction kept 3 bases outside the gene matches. From germline, CDR1 is MNHNY and CDR2 SVGAGI (reference sequence). The CDR3 is made up of 15 amino acids.